The 8 T cell receptor beta chains reported below all come from one sample, sequenced in a study of OX40 agonist ivuxolimab in advanced cancers. Some clones are missing from TCRdb's copy, which holds only in-frame ones; the method was immunoSEQ multiplex PCR. This sample has about 100,000 clones, with around nine tenths found just once. The sample here was CD4+ or CD8+ T cells sorted from blood, taken in a trial of the OX40 agonist ivuxolimab. These receptors were obtained from an adult with an advanced solid tumor such as melanoma, head and neck, liver or kidney cancer.

The sample holds one count of this clone. The chain carries TRBV6-1 and TRBJ1-2; 7 bases are a match to TRBD1. V trimming: 0 bases; J trimming: 0 bases; junction bases outside the gene matches: 1. There are 15 residues in the CDR3. Germline assignment: CDR1 MNHNS and CDR2 SASEGT. The CDR3 spells CASSEAGTANYGYTF. The CDR3 DNA sequence: TGTGCCAGCAGTGAAGCCGGGACAGCTAACTATGGCTACACCTTC.

The chain joins TRBV6-1 to TRBJ1-5; a weak D match, TRBD1 (5 bases). Germline CDR1 is MNHNS and CDR2 is SASEGT. Trimming took off 8 bases at V and 4 bases at J, with 12 bases between the two ends. The CDR3 sequence is 13 residues long. The CDR3 sequence: CASGGGVNQPQHF. CDR3 in DNA: TGTGCCAGCGGTGGGGGGGTGAATCAGCCCCAGCATTTT.

This chain links TRBV7-2 with TRBJ2-5; TRBD1 matches 7 bases. The CDR3 extends over 13 amino acids. Germline V gives CDR1 SGHTA, CDR2 FQGNSA. Germline trimming cut 6 bases from V and 5 bases from J; bases unmatched to any gene: 6. The CDR3 here is CASRTGVSETQYF. The CDR3 nucleotides are TGTGCCAGCAGAACAGGGGTCTCGGAGACCCAGTACTTC. Drawing the rest from reference TRBV7-2 and TRBJ2-5, the complete variable domain is GAGVSQSPSNKVTEKGKDVELRCDPISGHTALYWYRQSLGQGLEFLIYFQGNSAPDKSGLPSDRFSAERTGGSVSTLTIQRTQQEDSAVYLCASRTGVSETQYFGPGTRLLVL.

V usage is TRBV11-3 and J usage is TRBJ2-3, with D hard to call. The germline gives CDR1 SGHNT, CDR2 YENEEA. CDR3 length: 12 amino acids. V was clipped by 1 base and J by 6 bases, with 5 bases between them. CDR3 in amino acids: CASSLGRDTQYF. The CDR3 region has the DNA TGTGCCAGCAGCTTAGGACGGGATACGCAGTATTTT.

This chain connects TRBV28 to TRBJ2-2; 7 bases agree with TRBD2. Germline V gene sequence: CDR1 MDHEN, CDR2 SYDVKM. Trimming at V came to 2 bases and at J to 6 bases, leaving 9 bases not matched to a gene. CDR3 size: 16 residues. The CDR3 nucleotides are TGTGCCAGCAGTTTAGCGGGAGCGCCGGGTGCCGGGGAGCTGTTTTTT. Translating gives CASSLAGAPGAGELFF. The full variable domain, completed using reference TRBV28 and TRBJ2-2, is DVKVTQSSRYLVKRTGEKVFLECVQDMDHENMFWYRQDPGLGLRLIYFSYDVKMKEKGDIPEGYSVSREKKERFSLILESASTNQTSMYLCASSLAGAPGAGELFFGEGSRLTVL.

The chain combines TRBV6-1 with TRBJ1-4; 8 bases agree with TRBD1. The germline V gene has CDR1 MNHNS and CDR2 SASEGT. V lost 7 bases, J lost 4 bases, and 5 bases stayed unmatched. The CDR3 covers 14 residues. CDR3 loop: CASNDRGGNEKLFF. The CDR3 DNA reads as TGTGCCAGCAACGACAGGGGCGGTAATGAAAAACTGTTTTTT.

The V gene is TRBV11-2, the J gene TRBJ2-7; maybe TRBD1 (6 bases). Trimming removed 3 bases from V and 3 bases from J, with 15 bases in between. This CDR3 is built from 15 residues. Germline V gene lookup returns CDR1 SGHAT and CDR2 FQNNGV. The CDR3 coding sequence is TGTGCCAGCAGCTTCAGCCCCCAGGGGCTCTACGAGCAGTACTTC. Encoded protein: CASSFSPQGLYEQYF. The full variable domain, completed using reference TRBV11-2 and TRBJ2-7, is EAGVAQSPRYKIIEKRQSVAFWCNPISGHATLYWYQQILGQGPKLLIQFQNNGVVDDSQLPKDRFSAERLKGVDSTLKIQPAKLEDSAVYLCASSFSPQGLYEQYFGPGTRLTVT.

This chain joins TRBV6-6 and TRBJ2-1; D may be TRBD1 (6 bases). CDR1 MNHNY and CDR2 SVGAGI come from the germline V gene (reference sequence). The CDR3 runs 15 residues. Between the trimmed V and J ends, which lost 6 bases and 5 bases, there was a span of 17 bases. The CDR3 sequence: CASSPGRGGDNEQFF. The CDR3 DNA sequence: TGTGCCAGCAGCCCCGGCAGGGGCGGAGACAATGAGCAGTTCTTC.